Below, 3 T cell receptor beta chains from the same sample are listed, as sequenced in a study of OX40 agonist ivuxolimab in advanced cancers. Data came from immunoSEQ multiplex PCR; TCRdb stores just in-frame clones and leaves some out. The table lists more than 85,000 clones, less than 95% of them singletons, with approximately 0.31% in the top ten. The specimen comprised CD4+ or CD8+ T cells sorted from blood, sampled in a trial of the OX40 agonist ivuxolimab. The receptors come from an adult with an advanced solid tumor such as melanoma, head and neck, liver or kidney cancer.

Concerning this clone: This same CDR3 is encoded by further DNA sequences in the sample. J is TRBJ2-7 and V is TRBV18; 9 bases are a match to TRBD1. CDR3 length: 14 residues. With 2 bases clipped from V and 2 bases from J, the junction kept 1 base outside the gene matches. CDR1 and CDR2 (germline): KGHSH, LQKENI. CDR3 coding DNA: TGTGCCAGCTCACCAAGACAGGGGGCCTACGAGCAGTACTTC. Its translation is CASSPRQGAYEQYF.

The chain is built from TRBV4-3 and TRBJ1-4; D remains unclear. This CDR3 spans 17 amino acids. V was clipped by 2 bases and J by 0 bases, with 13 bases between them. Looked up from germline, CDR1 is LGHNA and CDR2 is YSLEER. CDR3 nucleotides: TGCGCCAGCAGCCAAAGACCCCTGACGACAACTAATGAAAAACTGTTTTTT. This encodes CASSQRPLTTTNEKLFF.

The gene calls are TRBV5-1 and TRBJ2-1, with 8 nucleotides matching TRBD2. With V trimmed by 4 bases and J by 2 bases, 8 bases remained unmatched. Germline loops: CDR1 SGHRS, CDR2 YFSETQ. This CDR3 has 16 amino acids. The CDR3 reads CASSKGLALTYNEQFF. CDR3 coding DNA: TGCGCCAGCAGCAAAGGACTAGCTCTTACCTACAATGAGCAGTTCTTC.